These T cell receptor beta chains were read from a single sample in a study of shared clonotypes between healthy human individuals. Assay used: immunoSEQ multiplex PCR; TCRdb lists only in-frame clones, some missing. Here the sample spans fewer than 2.5 million clones, roughly 93% being singletons. Input material: naive CD4+ T cells from PBMCs. All receptors come from a man aged 18 to 29 in good health. Some clones in this sample may be carry-over from other donors' samples. Both conserved end residues are trimmed from each CDR3. Size values are once, few and many counts, or a class for expanded clones, and some rows have none.

clone size: -
J gene: TRBJ1-5
V gene: TRBV5-1
CDR3 length: 12
CDR3 protein: ASSYGGDNQPQH

clone size: once
J gene: TRBJ2-1
V gene: TRBV7-2
CDR3 length: 11
CDR3 protein: ASSPRLGTKQF

clone size: -
J gene: TRBJ1-5
V gene: TRBV19
CDR3 length: 10
CDR3 protein: ASSPRNQPQH

clone size: -
J gene: TRBJ1-1
V gene: TRBV5-4
CDR3 length: 14
CDR3 protein: ASSSATMGANTEAF

clone size: -
J gene: TRBJ1-5
V gene: TRBV18
CDR3 length: 11
CDR3 protein: ASSPNPDQPQH

clone size: -
J gene: TRBJ2-2
V gene: TRBV2
CDR3 length: 15
CDR3 protein: ASWGTSGKRSPGELF

clone size: -
J gene: TRBJ2-1
V gene: TRBV5-6
CDR3 length: 14
CDR3 protein: ASSLKEGGWNNEQF

clone size: once
J gene: TRBJ2-1
V gene: TRBV4-3
CDR3 length: 12
CDR3 protein: ASSQDPKNNEQF

clone size: -
J gene: TRBJ2-7
V gene: TRBV28
CDR3 length: 12
CDR3 protein: ASRSGDQVYEQY

clone size: -
J gene: TRBJ1-5
V gene: TRBV29-1
CDR3 length: 12
CDR3 protein: SVAWTDSNQPQH

clone size: -
J gene: TRBJ2-7
V gene: TRBV28
CDR3 length: 13
CDR3 protein: ASTHRTSGSYEQY

clone size: once
J gene: TRBJ1-1
V gene: TRBV6-5
CDR3 length: 12
CDR3 protein: ASRRTWGNTEAF

clone size: -
J gene: TRBJ1-3
V gene: TRBV5-8
CDR3 length: 13
CDR3 protein: ASSLGPIGGNTIY

clone size: -
J gene: TRBJ2-5
V gene: TRBV18
CDR3 length: 15
CDR3 protein: ASSPSLAGGPEETQY

clone size: -
J gene: TRBJ2-7
V gene: TRBV5-1
CDR3 length: 11
CDR3 protein: ASSLAVRYEQY

clone size: -
J gene: TRBJ2-5
V gene: TRBV15
CDR3 length: 17
CDR3 protein: ATSRDTSGRSRPQETQY

clone size: -
J gene: TRBJ2-2
V gene: TRBV5-1
CDR3 length: 13
CDR3 protein: ASSRDRSNTGELF

clone size: -
J gene: TRBJ2-3
V gene: TRBV20-1
CDR3 length: 9
CDR3 protein: SAPGTDTQY

clone size: -
J gene: TRBJ2-3
V gene: TRBV6-1
CDR3 length: 13
CDR3 protein: ASIKGDRDTDTQY

clone size: -
J gene: TRBJ1-2
V gene: TRBV9
CDR3 length: 12
CDR3 protein: ASSVAGQSYGYT

clone size: -
J gene: TRBJ1-6
V gene: TRBV6-6
CDR3 length: 14
CDR3 protein: ASSYSFLSSNSPLH

clone size: -
J gene: TRBJ1-1
V gene: TRBV5-1
CDR3 length: 13
CDR3 protein: ASSLGAAMNTEAF

clone size: once
J gene: TRBJ2-7
V gene: TRBV6-1
CDR3 length: 13
CDR3 protein: ASRSYTQSSYEQY

clone size: -
J gene: TRBJ2-1
V gene: TRBV30
CDR3 length: 9
CDR3 protein: AGARRHEQF

clone size: -
J gene: TRBJ2-4
V gene: TRBV5-1
CDR3 length: 13
CDR3 protein: ASKEVGLHKNIQY

clone size: once
J gene: TRBJ1-1
V gene: TRBV2
CDR3 length: 13
CDR3 protein: ASIRDRGGLTEAF

clone size: -
J gene: TRBJ2-7
V gene: TRBV29-1
CDR3 length: 13
CDR3 protein: SVEGAGTGAYEQY

clone size: -
J gene: TRBJ1-1
V gene: TRBV7-9
CDR3 length: 12
CDR3 protein: ASSPASWHTEAF

clone size: -
J gene: TRBJ1-2
V gene: TRBV19
CDR3 length: 12
CDR3 protein: ASKPTGEFYGYT

clone size: once
J gene: TRBJ2-3
V gene: TRBV6-6
CDR3 length: 14
CDR3 protein: ASSPDGRARTDTQY

clone size: -
J gene: TRBJ1-5
V gene: TRBV7-2
CDR3 length: 11
CDR3 protein: ASSFAPDQPQH

clone size: -
J gene: TRBJ2-7
V gene: TRBV7-2
CDR3 length: 12
CDR3 protein: ASTPDSPSGEQY

clone size: -
J gene: TRBJ2-1
V gene: TRBV29-1
CDR3 length: 11
CDR3 protein: SVEGLADNEQF

clone size: -
J gene: TRBJ2-7
V gene: TRBV4-1
CDR3 length: 12
CDR3 protein: ASSQAQRGGEQY

clone size: once
J gene: TRBJ2-3
V gene: TRBV7-2
CDR3 length: 11
CDR3 protein: ASSPAGTDTQY

clone size: -
J gene: TRBJ2-4
V gene: TRBV6-4
CDR3 length: 11
CDR3 protein: ASSDPAKNIQY

clone size: -
J gene: TRBJ2-3
V gene: TRBV27
CDR3 length: 14
CDR3 protein: ASSLSLAGGLDTQY

clone size: -
J gene: TRBJ1-5
V gene: TRBV19
CDR3 length: 14
CDR3 protein: ASVGDRGSSNQPQH

clone size: -
J gene: TRBJ2-3
V gene: TRBV5-1
CDR3 length: 14
CDR3 protein: ASSRTSGSSTDTQY

clone size: -
J gene: TRBJ1-2
V gene: TRBV5-4
CDR3 length: 11
CDR3 protein: ASSSKPGNGYT

clone size: -
J gene: TRBJ1-1
V gene: TRBV5-4
CDR3 length: 14
CDR3 protein: ASSREGRTPNTEAF

clone size: -
J gene: TRBJ1-5
V gene: TRBV28
CDR3 length: 19
CDR3 protein: ASSFSSWTGFVDYSNQPQH

clone size: once
J gene: TRBJ2-1
V gene: TRBV6-5
CDR3 length: 10
CDR3 protein: ASNARDTEQF

clone size: -
J gene: TRBJ2-7
V gene: TRBV5-4
CDR3 length: 12
CDR3 protein: ASSLGRNSYEQY

clone size: -
J gene: TRBJ1-4
V gene: TRBV28
CDR3 length: 9
CDR3 protein: ASSLSEKLF

clone size: -
J gene: TRBJ1-6
V gene: TRBV28
CDR3 length: 11
CDR3 protein: ASSLTSNSPLH